A selection of T cell receptor beta chains follows, all from one sample in a study of spatial heterogeneity in lung cancer. TCRdb re-called the 5' RACE reads through MiXCR, storing one row per CDR3 protein. The sample yields approximately 6,000 distinct CDR3 sequences, roughly 7.3% seen once. This sample comprised normal lung tissue next to the tumor, obtained at surgery. All receptors derive from a female donor with early-stage non-small cell lung cancer. The CDR3 runs from the conserved cysteine through the conserved F or W. A D gene is named only where the DNA matches it firmly. Only part of the rows carry a size: once, few, many, or a class if the clone is expanded.

d_gene: TRBD1; v_gene: TRBV7-2; j_gene: TRBJ1-6; abundance: medium-sized; CDR3aa: CASSHYRQGDSPLHF; CDR3nt: TGTGCCAGCAGTCATTACCGACAGGGTGATTCACCCCTCCACTTT
d_gene: .; v_gene: TRBV7-2; j_gene: TRBJ2-3; abundance: .; CDR3aa: CASSLGSRGTDTQYF; CDR3nt: TGTGCCAGCAGCTTAGGGAGCAGGGGCACAGATACGCAGTATTTT
d_gene: .; v_gene: TRBV28; j_gene: TRBJ1-1; abundance: .; CDR3aa: CASNRVMNTEAFF; CDR3nt: TGTGCCAGCAACAGGGTTATGAACACTGAAGCTTTCTTT
d_gene: TRBD2; v_gene: TRBV4-1; j_gene: TRBJ2-3; abundance: .; CDR3aa: CASSPRHSGGRTDTQYF; CDR3nt: TGCGCCAGCAGCCCGAGACATAGCGGGGGGAGGACAGATACGCAGTATTTT
d_gene: .; v_gene: TRBV7-2; j_gene: TRBJ1-6; abundance: .; CDR3aa: CASRLAQGNSPLHF; CDR3nt: TGTGCCAGTCGACTCGCCCAAGGCAATTCACCCCTCCACTTT
d_gene: TRBD1; v_gene: TRBV2; j_gene: TRBJ1-1; abundance: many; CDR3aa: CASRAQGISEAFF; CDR3nt: TGTGCCAGCAGGGCACAGGGGATTTCTGAAGCTTTCTTT
d_gene: TRBD2; v_gene: TRBV6-5; j_gene: TRBJ2-5; abundance: medium-sized; CDR3aa: CASMPGSGGRETQYF; CDR3nt: TGTGCCAGCATGCCGGGTAGCGGGGGCCGCGAGACCCAGTACTTC
d_gene: TRBD2; v_gene: TRBV20-1; j_gene: TRBJ2-5; abundance: medium-sized; CDR3aa: CSALGTSENQETQYF; CDR3nt: TGCAGTGCTCTTGGGACTAGCGAGAACCAAGAGACCCAGTACTTC
d_gene: .; v_gene: TRBV29-1; j_gene: TRBJ1-2; abundance: few; CDR3aa: CSTWTANYGYTF; CDR3nt: TGCAGCACCTGGACAGCTAACTATGGCTACACCTTC
d_gene: .; v_gene: TRBV11-2; j_gene: TRBJ2-7; abundance: .; CDR3aa: CASSLVRPGEQYF; CDR3nt: TGTGCCAGCAGCTTAGTCCGTCCGGGGGAGCAGTACTTC
d_gene: TRBD1; v_gene: TRBV30; j_gene: TRBJ1-2; abundance: medium-sized; CDR3aa: CAWSDRGDYGYTF; CDR3nt: TGTGCCTGGAGTGACAGGGGAGACTATGGCTACACCTTC
d_gene: TRBD2; v_gene: TRBV28; j_gene: TRBJ2-5; abundance: many; CDR3aa: CASSTSRLAGGKETQYF; CDR3nt: TGTGCCAGCAGCACTTCGAGATTAGCGGGGGGCAAAGAGACCCAGTACTTC
d_gene: .; v_gene: TRBV2; j_gene: TRBJ1-1; abundance: medium-sized; CDR3aa: CASSGRRLRSAEAFF; CDR3nt: TGTGCCAGCAGTGGACGGAGGCTGAGGAGCGCTGAAGCTTTCTTT
d_gene: .; v_gene: TRBV12-3/TRBV12-4; j_gene: TRBJ1-1; abundance: medium-sized; CDR3aa: CATSQDLGNTEAFF; CDR3nt: TGTGCCACCTCACAGGACCTGGGGAACACTGAAGCTTTCTTT
d_gene: TRBD2; v_gene: TRBV28; j_gene: TRBJ2-2; abundance: .; CDR3aa: CASSLQPLAGGPSGELFF; CDR3nt: TGTGCCAGCAGTTTACAACCCCTAGCGGGGGGCCCCTCCGGGGAGCTGTTTTTT
d_gene: .; v_gene: TRBV2; j_gene: TRBJ2-1; abundance: many; CDR3aa: CASSERQNNEQFF; CDR3nt: TGTGCCAGCAGTGAAAGACAGAACAATGAGCAGTTCTTC
d_gene: .; v_gene: TRBV2; j_gene: TRBJ2-7; abundance: .; CDR3aa: CASGWQAYEQYF; CDR3nt: TGTGCCAGCGGTTGGCAAGCCTACGAGCAGTACTTC
d_gene: .; v_gene: TRBV7-6; j_gene: TRBJ2-2; abundance: medium-sized; CDR3aa: CASSLLAGLNTGELFF; CDR3nt: TGTGCCAGCAGCTTATTAGCAGGCCTGAACACCGGGGAGCTGTTTTTT
d_gene: TRBD1; v_gene: TRBV20-1; j_gene: TRBJ2-3; abundance: large; CDR3aa: CSGEHGTGGYTDTQYF; CDR3nt: TGCAGTGGCGAACATGGGACAGGGGGCTATACAGATACGCAGTATTTT
d_gene: .; v_gene: TRBV19; j_gene: TRBJ2-7; abundance: few; CDR3aa: CASSMGRGGYEQYF; CDR3nt: TGTGCCAGTAGTATGGGGCGGGGTGGCTACGAGCAGTACTTC
d_gene: .; v_gene: TRBV7-6; j_gene: TRBJ2-7; abundance: .; CDR3aa: CASSLSPGGLIYEQYF; CDR3nt: TGTGCCAGCAGCTTATCGCCCGGTGGACTCATCTACGAGCAGTACTTC
d_gene: .; v_gene: TRBV20-1; j_gene: TRBJ1-4; abundance: many; CDR3aa: CSAPGVLGEKLFF; CDR3nt: TGCAGTGCCCCGGGCGTCTTGGGGGAAAAACTGTTTTTT
d_gene: TRBD1; v_gene: TRBV6-5; j_gene: TRBJ1-2; abundance: many; CDR3aa: CASSQTGGQGANGYTF; CDR3nt: TGTGCCAGCAGTCAGACAGGGGGACAGGGGGCGAATGGCTACACCTTC
d_gene: TRBD1; v_gene: TRBV19; j_gene: TRBJ1-5; abundance: few; CDR3aa: CASTYRDRGSWPQHF; CDR3nt: TGTGCCAGTACCTACCGGGACAGGGGTTCGTGGCCCCAGCATTTT
d_gene: TRBD2; v_gene: TRBV6-1; j_gene: TRBJ2-3; abundance: medium-sized; CDR3aa: CASSVSSGGPTDTQYF; CDR3nt: TGTGCCAGCAGTGTATCTAGCGGGGGACCCACAGATACGCAGTATTTT
d_gene: .; v_gene: TRBV12-5; j_gene: TRBJ2-3; abundance: medium-sized; CDR3aa: CASGFLDTQYF; CDR3nt: TGTGCTAGTGGTTTCCTGGATACGCAGTATTTT
d_gene: .; v_gene: TRBV10-3; j_gene: TRBJ1-1; abundance: medium-sized; CDR3aa: CAISKDRAYTEAFF; CDR3nt: TGTGCCATCAGTAAGGACAGAGCCTACACTGAAGCTTTCTTT
d_gene: .; v_gene: TRBV6-5; j_gene: TRBJ2-5; abundance: many; CDR3aa: CASSYQNGPTETQYF; CDR3nt: TGTGCCAGCAGTTACCAGAATGGGCCCACGGAGACCCAGTACTTC
d_gene: .; v_gene: TRBV25-1; j_gene: TRBJ1-6; abundance: many; CDR3aa: CASSLGPMYF; CDR3nt: TGTGCCAGCAGTCTAGGACCCATGTACTTT
d_gene: TRBD1; v_gene: TRBV5-1; j_gene: TRBJ2-7; abundance: medium-sized; CDR3aa: CASSLAGQGTYEQYF; CDR3nt: TGCGCCAGCAGCTTGGCGGGACAGGGCACCTACGAGCAGTACTTC
d_gene: .; v_gene: TRBV27; j_gene: TRBJ2-7; abundance: many; CDR3aa: CASRAGTTSYEQYF; CDR3nt: TGTGCCAGCAGGGCAGGGACGACCTCCTACGAGCAGTACTTC
d_gene: .; v_gene: TRBV7-2; j_gene: TRBJ1-3; abundance: .; CDR3aa: CATGKTAENTIYF; CDR3nt: TGTGCCACAGGGAAGACAGCTGAAAACACCATATATTTT
d_gene: .; v_gene: TRBV12-3/TRBV12-4; j_gene: TRBJ1-2; abundance: many; CDR3aa: CASSLSGNRNTF; CDR3nt: TGTGCCAGCAGTTTATCAGGGAACCGGAACACCTTC
d_gene: .; v_gene: TRBV20-1; j_gene: TRBJ2-7; abundance: medium-sized; CDR3aa: CSARDSTGGPYEQYF; CDR3nt: TGCAGTGCTAGAGATTCGACGGGGGGCCCCTACGAGCAGTACTTC
d_gene: .; v_gene: TRBV28; j_gene: TRBJ2-1; abundance: medium-sized; CDR3aa: CASSSAFLSGEQFF; CDR3nt: TGTGCCAGCAGTTCGGCCTTTTTAAGCGGTGAGCAGTTCTTC
d_gene: .; v_gene: TRBV4-1; j_gene: TRBJ1-1; abundance: many; CDR3aa: CASSHIDTEAFF; CDR3nt: TGCGCCAGCAGCCACATAGACACTGAAGCTTTCTTT
d_gene: .; v_gene: TRBV30; j_gene: TRBJ1-4; abundance: few; CDR3aa: CAWTLNEKLFF; CDR3nt: TGTGCCTGGACCCTTAATGAAAAACTGTTTTTT
d_gene: .; v_gene: TRBV7-9; j_gene: TRBJ1-2; abundance: .; CDR3aa: CASSPRVAYGYTF; CDR3nt: TGTGCCAGCAGCCCCAGGGTGGCGTATGGCTACACCTTC
d_gene: .; v_gene: TRBV20-1; j_gene: TRBJ2-3; abundance: many; CDR3aa: CSARQGGRSDTQYF; CDR3nt: TGCAGTGCTAGACAGGGTGGGAGATCAGATACGCAGTATTTT
d_gene: .; v_gene: TRBV12-3/TRBV12-4; j_gene: TRBJ2-1; abundance: .; CDR3aa: CASQGSSSYNEQFF; CDR3nt: TGTGCCAGCCAGGGGTCCAGCTCCTACAATGAGCAGTTCTTC
d_gene: .; v_gene: TRBV5-1; j_gene: TRBJ2-2; abundance: .; CDR3aa: CASKGNSDYTGELFF; CDR3nt: TGCGCCAGCAAAGGAAATAGCGACTACACCGGGGAGCTGTTTTTT
d_gene: TRBD2; v_gene: TRBV28; j_gene: TRBJ2-1; abundance: medium-sized; CDR3aa: CASSSPSGAYNEQFF; CDR3nt: TGTGCCAGCAGTTCCCCTAGCGGGGCATACAATGAGCAGTTCTTC
d_gene: TRBD1; v_gene: TRBV7-2; j_gene: TRBJ2-7; abundance: few; CDR3aa: CASSVGQAYEQYF; CDR3nt: TGTGCCAGCAGCGTGGGACAGGCCTACGAGCAGTACTTC
d_gene: TRBD2; v_gene: TRBV24-1; j_gene: TRBJ2-5; abundance: many; CDR3aa: CATSDLGGVQETQYF; CDR3nt: TGTGCCACCAGTGATTTGGGGGGGGTACAAGAGACCCAGTACTTC
d_gene: .; v_gene: TRBV27; j_gene: TRBJ2-7; abundance: .; CDR3aa: CASSLKGSSVEQYF; CDR3nt: TGTGCCAGCAGTTTAAAGGGGTCTAGCGTTGAGCAGTACTTC
d_gene: .; v_gene: TRBV29-1; j_gene: TRBJ1-1; abundance: many; CDR3aa: CSVVEGNTEAFF; CDR3nt: TGCAGCGTTGTCGAGGGGAACACTGAAGCTTTCTTT
d_gene: TRBD2; v_gene: TRBV5-4; j_gene: TRBJ2-3; abundance: medium-sized; CDR3aa: CASSFPGTNTDTQYF; CDR3nt: TGTGCCAGCAGCTTCCCTGGGACTAACACAGATACGCAGTATTTT
d_gene: .; v_gene: TRBV7-2; j_gene: TRBJ2-7; abundance: .; CDR3aa: CASSLQGGGGSYEQYF; CDR3nt: TGTGCCAGCAGCCTGCAAGGCGGGGGCGGCTCCTACGAGCAGTACTTC
d_gene: .; v_gene: TRBV20-1; j_gene: TRBJ1-1; abundance: many; CDR3aa: CSATTGAEAFF; CDR3nt: TGCAGTGCTACCACCGGGGCTGAAGCTTTCTTT
d_gene: TRBD2; v_gene: TRBV6-4; j_gene: TRBJ2-3; abundance: many; CDR3aa: CASSDSVAGGTDTQYF; CDR3nt: TGTGCCAGCAGTGACTCAGTAGCGGGGGGCACAGATACGCAGTATTTT
d_gene: .; v_gene: TRBV11-1; j_gene: TRBJ2-5; abundance: medium-sized; CDR3aa: CASSLEERETQYF; CDR3nt: TGTGCCAGCAGCTTAGAGGAGCGTGAGACCCAGTACTTC
d_gene: .; v_gene: TRBV7-6; j_gene: TRBJ1-4; abundance: .; CDR3aa: CASSLRRVDEKLFF; CDR3nt: TGTGCCAGCAGCTTAAGGAGGGTAGATGAAAAACTGTTTTTT
d_gene: .; v_gene: TRBV19; j_gene: TRBJ2-7; abundance: .; CDR3aa: CASSIDPLGVDEQYF; CDR3nt: TGTGCCAGTAGTATAGACCCCCTTGGGGTCGACGAGCAGTACTTC
d_gene: TRBD2; v_gene: TRBV11-2; j_gene: TRBJ2-2; abundance: many; CDR3aa: CASTLGRGGRTGELFF; CDR3nt: TGTGCCAGCACCTTGGGGCGGGGGGGCAGGACCGGGGAGCTGTTTTTT
d_gene: .; v_gene: TRBV12-3/TRBV12-4; j_gene: TRBJ1-2; abundance: many; CDR3aa: CASSFGGGAGGYTF; CDR3nt: TGTGCCAGCAGTTTTGGGGGGGGGGCCGGTGGCTACACCTTC
d_gene: TRBD1; v_gene: TRBV5-1; j_gene: TRBJ1-4; abundance: few; CDR3aa: CASSLYPRVRGLFADEKLFF; CDR3nt: TGCGCCAGCAGCTTGTATCCCCGAGTCAGGGGGCTTTTCGCGGATGAAAAACTGTTTTTT
d_gene: .; v_gene: TRBV11-2; j_gene: TRBJ2-7; abundance: many; CDR3aa: CASSLGRGPPYEQYF; CDR3nt: TGTGCCAGCAGCTTAGGTAGGGGACCACCATACGAGCAGTACTTC
d_gene: .; v_gene: TRBV20-1; j_gene: TRBJ1-1; abundance: medium-sized; CDR3aa: CSARDQQRQNTEAFF; CDR3nt: TGCAGTGCTAGAGACCAACAGAGACAGAACACTGAAGCTTTCTTT